This note documents a single TCR beta chain sequence. This clonotype was detected many times. Its specific antigen is unknown. No base quality values were provided; no much bigger clone lies one nucleotide off. The germline V and J ends show losses of 0 bases and 6 bases respectively, and no gene match explains 8 bases of the junction. The CDR3 measures 17 amino acids from cysteine to phenylalanine. Just the 51-base CDR3 DNA is kept, in frame starting at base 1. CDR1 and CDR2 (SEHNR, FQNEAQ) derive from the germline V gene (reference sequence). cDNA was synthesized by template-switch 5'RACE using a primer carrying a 10-nucleotide random unique molecular identifier by which each TCR transcript was tagged. Over 180 million TCR-beta sequences, covering 15-18 subjects, were produced in each sequencing run. The RNeasy kit was used for extraction of total RNA. Using the KAPA Real-time Library Amplification kit, TCR-beta VDJ regions were amplified with primers for the TCR constant region and the 5'RACE anchor. A first PCR added sample indexes and Illumina adaptors, and a second PCR then raised library yield. After purification with Ampure beads, the TCR product of roughly 650 bp was size-selected on a 2% E-gel SizeSelection system. Before pooling, library quality was assessed on a Bioanalyzer, concentration was determined with Qubit, and library quantification was performed with the Kapa Library Quantification kit. An Illumina HiSeq 2500 was used to sequence the libraries paired-end at 2 x 150 bp. To increase sequence diversity, about 23-30% phiX was spiked into each library pool. Per the source publication's procedure: The UMI-based MiGEC pipeline processed quality-filtered reads and removed over 75% of raw TCR sequences during error correction. VDJ genes were aligned to IMGT germline references, and clonotypes were defined by unique CDR3 amino acid sequence plus V-J genes. Clonal expansion, Shannon diversity and CDR3 relatedness (CalcPairwiseDistances, ClusterSamples) were evaluated with VDJtools, and phylogenetic trees were built with CLCbio workbench. Using coefficient-of-variation modelling across technical triplicates, the study counted a clone as expanded if it had at least 8 unique UMIs. TCRdb trimmed public reads at Q25 via fastp, called clones via MiXCR and kept in-frame beta chains. Duplicate CDR3 protein sequences are folded into a single record with the most common DNA and genes. For this entry, the V and J calls and clone size follow TCRdb and not the study's own pipeline. The sample table contains 45,000 to 65,000 distinct CDR3 sequences; only one count was recorded for roughly 4.4% of them. The ten top clones hold around 2.8% of the sample.

Libraries from unsorted PBMCs were made from 2 million PBMCs kept in RNAlater at -80 degrees C until RNA extraction. Multiple sclerosis patients were enrolled in a US clinical protocol evaluating disease progression by magnetic resonance imaging. Peripheral blood underwent Ficoll-Hypaque density gradient centrifugation to isolate PBMCs, which were then cryopreserved in liquid nitrogen. This sample is drawn from a study of neurological immune-mediated disorders (dated by TCRdb to the late 2010s). About the study as a whole: Among the approximately 35 multiple sclerosis patients, relapsing-remitting MS accounted for about 31 and secondary progressive MS accounted for 3. The study compared peripheral blood TCR-beta repertoires of HTLV-I-associated myelopathy (HAM/TSP) patients, multiple sclerosis patients and healthy controls using UMI-based sequencing. Of the approximately 70 subjects in the cohort, some 15 were HAM/TSP patients, approximately 34 were multiple sclerosis patients, and about 20 were healthy controls. Alongside PBMC samples, the set of some 98 TCR-beta libraries contained longitudinal samples, technical triplicates, and paired CD4+ and CD8+ T-cell subsets that had been sorted.

What the study reported, not specific to this receptor: The MS cluster showed no association with clinical or MRI features, and the authors stated that larger cohorts are needed. TCR clonal expansion was highest in HAM/TSP patients and lowest in MS patients, with MS patients falling below even healthy controls. Phylogenetic analysis grouped repertoires from 18 of 34 MS patients into a cluster of related CDR3 sequences, suggesting a possible repertoire-level signature. Across subjects, expanded clones never shared an identical CDR3 amino acid sequence, which suggests that the TCR-beta repertoires in every group were private.

The chain couples TRBV7-9 to TRBJ2-2; 9 bases in the junction line up with TRBD1. The receptor comes from a man aged 45-60 years with multiple sclerosis. The sequencing input was PBMCs. The CDR3 reads as follows: CASSLALGQGVPGELFF. The bases are TGTGCCAGCAGCTTAGCCCTGGGACAGGGCGTCCCCGGGGAGCTGTTTTTT. With all but the CDR3 taken from the reference TRBV7-9 and TRBJ2-2 genes, the full variable domain is: DTGVSQNPRHKITKRGQNVTFRCDPISEHNRLYWYRQTLGQGPEFLTYFQNEAQLEKSRLLSDRFSAERPKGSFSTLEIQRTEQGDSAMYLCASSLALGQGVPGELFFGEGSRLTVL.